This T cell receptor beta chain was obtained from a study of T cells in Graves' hyperthyroidism and ophthalmopathy. Regarding the study as a whole: Ophthalmopathy stood apart from stable hyperthyroidism in a 13 V-J model.

This clonotype has a handful of counts. Its cognate antigen is unknown. CDR1 and CDR2 (germline): SGHTA, FQGNSA. CDR3 length: 13 amino acids. Trimming cost V 1 base and J 9 bases, with 11 bases left between them. It was RNA transcripts that yielded the amplified TCR beta CDR3 regions. The HTBI set primed first-round TCR CDR3 RT-PCR. TCRdb redid the calling of the multiplex PCR reads with MiXCR, one entry per CDR3 protein. Among some 490,000 distinct CDR3 sequences, approximately 23% were seen once, and the ten largest hold under 55%. This TCR was recovered from a woman in her sixties or seventies with Graves' ophthalmopathy. Material for sequencing was blood. The chain uses TRBV7-2 and TRBJ2-3; D gene ambiguous. CDR3 region: CASSLDLPSTQYF. CDR3 DNA sequence: TGTGCCAGCAGCTTAGACTTGCCCTCCACGCAGTATTTT.